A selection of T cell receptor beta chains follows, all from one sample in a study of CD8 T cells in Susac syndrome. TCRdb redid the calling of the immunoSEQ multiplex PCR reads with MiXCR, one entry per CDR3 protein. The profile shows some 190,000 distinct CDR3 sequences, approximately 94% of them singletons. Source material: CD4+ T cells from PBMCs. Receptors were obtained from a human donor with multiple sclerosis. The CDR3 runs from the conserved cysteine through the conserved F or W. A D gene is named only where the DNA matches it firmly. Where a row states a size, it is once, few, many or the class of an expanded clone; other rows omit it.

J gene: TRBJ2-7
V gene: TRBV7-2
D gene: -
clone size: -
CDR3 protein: CASSPEREQYF
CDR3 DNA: TGTGCCAGCAGCCCCGAACGGGAGCAGTACTTC

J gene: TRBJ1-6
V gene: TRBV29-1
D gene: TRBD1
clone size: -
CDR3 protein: CSVRDRNNSPLHF
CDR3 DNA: TGCAGCGTTAGGGACAGAAATAATTCACCCCTCCACTTT

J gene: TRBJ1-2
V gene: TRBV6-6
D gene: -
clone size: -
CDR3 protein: CAIPAGASGGYTF
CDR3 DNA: TGTGCCATACCCGCGGGGGCGAGTGGAGGCTACACCTTC

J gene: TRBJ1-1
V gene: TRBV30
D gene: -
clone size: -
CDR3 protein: CAWRSGPEAFF
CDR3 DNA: TGTGCCTGGAGATCTGGGCCAGAAGCTTTCTTT

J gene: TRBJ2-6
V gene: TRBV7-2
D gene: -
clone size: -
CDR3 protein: CASSPSSSGANVLTF
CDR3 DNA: TGTGCCAGCAGCCCTTCCAGCTCTGGGGCCAACGTCCTGACTTTC

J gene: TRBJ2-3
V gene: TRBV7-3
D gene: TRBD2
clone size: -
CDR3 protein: CASSLTASGGLRDTQYF
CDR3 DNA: TGTGCCAGCAGCTTAACCGCTAGCGGGGGGCTTCGGGATACGCAGTATTTT

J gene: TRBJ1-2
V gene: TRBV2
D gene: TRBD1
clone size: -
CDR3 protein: CASRVDRGNGYTF
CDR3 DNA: TGTGCCAGCAGGGTGGACAGGGGAAATGGCTACACCTTC

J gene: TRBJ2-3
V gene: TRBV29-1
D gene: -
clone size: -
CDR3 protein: CSVRGLGTDTQYF
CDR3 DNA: TGCAGCGTTCGGGGGCTGGGCACAGATACGCAGTATTTT

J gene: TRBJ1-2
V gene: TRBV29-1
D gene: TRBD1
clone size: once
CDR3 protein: CSVEGGSRDRRRGGYTF
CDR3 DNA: TGCAGCGTTGAAGGGGGAAGTCGGGACAGACGTCGGGGTGGCTACACCTTC

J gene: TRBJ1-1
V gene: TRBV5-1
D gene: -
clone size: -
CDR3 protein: CASSLGVGNTEAFF
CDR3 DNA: TGCGCCAGCAGCTTGGGTGTCGGGAACACTGAAGCTTTCTTT

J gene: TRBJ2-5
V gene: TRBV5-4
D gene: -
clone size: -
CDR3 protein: CASTKEETQYF
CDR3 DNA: TGTGCCAGCACCAAGGAAGAGACCCAGTACTTC

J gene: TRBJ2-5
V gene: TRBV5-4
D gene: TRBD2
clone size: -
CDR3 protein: CASSLRGEETQYF
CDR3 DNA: TGTGCCAGCAGCTTGCGGGGGGAAGAGACCCAGTACTTC

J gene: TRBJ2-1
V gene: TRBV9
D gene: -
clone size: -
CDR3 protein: CASSPPGLGNEQFF
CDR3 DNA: TGTGCCAGCAGCCCCCCTGGTCTAGGGAATGAGCAGTTCTTC

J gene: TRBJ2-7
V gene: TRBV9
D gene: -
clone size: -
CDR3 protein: CASSVRSGPPSEQYF
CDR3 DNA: TGTGCCAGCAGCGTGCGGAGCGGCCCGCCGTCCGAGCAGTACTTC

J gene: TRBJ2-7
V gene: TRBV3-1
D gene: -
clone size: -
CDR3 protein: CASSQYNSFYEQYF
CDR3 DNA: TGTGCCAGCAGCCAATATAACAGCTTCTACGAGCAGTACTTC

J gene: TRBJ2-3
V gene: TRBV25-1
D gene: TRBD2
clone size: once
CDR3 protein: CASSGGLAGGRLTDTQYF
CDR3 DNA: TGTGCCAGCAGTGGCGGACTAGCGGGGGGTCGTTTGACAGATACGCAGTATTTT

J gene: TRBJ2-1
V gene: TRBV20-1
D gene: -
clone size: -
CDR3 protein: CSARSTVAGASNEQFF
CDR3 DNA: TGCAGTGCTAGATCCACGGTGGCGGGGGCTAGCAATGAGCAGTTCTTC

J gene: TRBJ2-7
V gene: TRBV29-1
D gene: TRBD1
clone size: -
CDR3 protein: CSAMPGTDQYEQYF
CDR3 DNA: TGCAGCGCTATGCCCGGGACAGATCAATACGAGCAGTACTTC

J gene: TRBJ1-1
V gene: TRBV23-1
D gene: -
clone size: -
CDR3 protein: CASSHPARGANTEAFF
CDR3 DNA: TGCGCCAGCAGTCATCCCGCCCGGGGTGCGAACACTGAAGCTTTCTTT

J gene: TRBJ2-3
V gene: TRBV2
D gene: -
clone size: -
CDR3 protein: CASSDRGLTDTQYF
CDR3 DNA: TGTGCCAGCAGTGACAGGGGCCTCACAGATACGCAGTATTTT

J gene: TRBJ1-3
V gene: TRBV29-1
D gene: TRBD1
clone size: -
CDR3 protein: CSVTWTGGTSGNTIYF
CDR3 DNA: TGCAGCGTCACTTGGACAGGGGGAACTTCAGGAAACACCATATATTTT

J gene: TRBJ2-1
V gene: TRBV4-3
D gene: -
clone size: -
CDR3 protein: CASSQGKGFGYNEQFF
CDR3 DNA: TGCGCCAGCAGCCAAGGGAAGGGGTTCGGGTACAATGAGCAGTTCTTC

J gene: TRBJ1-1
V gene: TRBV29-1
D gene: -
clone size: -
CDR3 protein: CSVRGGSWDTEAFF
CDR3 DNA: TGCAGCGTTAGAGGGGGGTCGTGGGACACTGAAGCTTTCTTT

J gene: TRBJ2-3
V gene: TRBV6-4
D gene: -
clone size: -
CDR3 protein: CASSDRGFGDTQYF
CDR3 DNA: TGTGCCAGCAGTGACCGGGGATTTGGAGATACGCAGTATTTT

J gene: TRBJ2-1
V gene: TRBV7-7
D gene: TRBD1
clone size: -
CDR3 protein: CASSLSLPGQGGEQFF
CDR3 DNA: TGTGCCAGCAGCTTATCGCTACCGGGACAGGGTGGTGAGCAGTTCTTC

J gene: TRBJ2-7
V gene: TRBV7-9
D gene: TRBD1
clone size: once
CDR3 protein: CASSLALGQGGYEQYF
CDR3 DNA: TGTGCCAGCAGCTTAGCGCTGGGACAGGGGGGCTACGAGCAGTACTTC

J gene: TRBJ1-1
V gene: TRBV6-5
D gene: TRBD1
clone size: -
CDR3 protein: CASSPLGQGITEAFF
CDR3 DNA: TGTGCCAGCAGTCCCCTGGGACAGGGAATAACTGAAGCTTTCTTT

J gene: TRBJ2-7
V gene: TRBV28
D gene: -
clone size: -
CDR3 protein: CASRPLDLYEQYF
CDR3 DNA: TGTGCCAGCAGACCGTTGGACCTCTACGAGCAGTACTTC

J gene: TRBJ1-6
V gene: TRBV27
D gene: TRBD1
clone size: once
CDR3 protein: CASSRPSRGQGATPLHF
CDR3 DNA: TGTGCCAGCAGCCGCCCCTCCCGCGGACAGGGGGCAACACCCCTCCACTTT

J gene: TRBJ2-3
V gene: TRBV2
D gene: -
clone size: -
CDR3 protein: CASSARMPEDTQYF
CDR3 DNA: TGTGCCAGCAGTGCGCGGATGCCGGAGGATACGCAGTATTTT

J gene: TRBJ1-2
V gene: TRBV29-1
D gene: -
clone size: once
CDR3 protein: CSVEAVPGSGYTF
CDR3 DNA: TGCAGCGTTGAAGCTGTGCCAGGGTCCGGCTACACCTTC